What follows are 21 T cell receptor beta chains derived from one specimen sequenced in a study of blood T cell repertoires in COVID-19 (dated by TCRdb to 2018 to 2021). The library relied on the immunoSEQ multiplex PCR assay. Held by TCRdb, this immuneACCESS table contains in-frame sequences only and omits some clones. Under half of the omission traces to an unresolved V gene where checked; the cause of the rest is unknown. In this sample the table shows about 240,000 clones, approximately 86% of which occur a single time. The top ten clones comprise around 6.8% of the sample. Sequencing input: peripheral blood. The source is a woman aged 55-69 years with active or convalescent COVID-19.

The rearrangement uses TRBV7-9 and TRBJ2-5, with a tentative D call TRBD1 (5 bases). CDR3 length: 15 residues. Germline V gives CDR1 SEHNR, CDR2 FQNEAQ (reference sequence). Trimming left V 1 base short and J 0 bases short, with 9 bases between. The DNA of the CDR3 is TGTGCCAGCAGCTTAGGGGGCAGGAACCAAGAGACCCAGTACTTC. Translation: CASSLGGRNQETQYF.

CDR3 sequence: CASSGTGGFQTEAFF. CDR3 nucleotide sequence: TGTGCCAGCTCCGGGACAGGGGGCTTTCAGACTGAAGCTTTCTTT. The chain has TRBV6-5 and TRBJ1-1; 12 bases match TRBD1. The V gene's germline CDR1 is MNHEY and CDR2 SVGAGI. Unmatched junction bases numbered 9, after V lost 8 bases and J lost 5 bases. The CDR3 has 15 amino acids.

The rearrangement uses TRBV30 and TRBJ2-1; D might be TRBD2 (6 bases). Germline lookup yields CDR1 GTSNPN and CDR2 SVGIG (reference sequence). The V end was cut by 4 bases, the J end by 4 bases, with 23 bases between. The CDR3 is 17 residues long. The chain's CDR3 is CAWKAGTSKGLYNEQFF. CDR3 DNA: TGTGCCTGGAAGGCCGGGACTTCCAAGGGTCTTTACAATGAGCAGTTCTTC.

The chain joins TRBV3-1 (or the pseudogene TRBV3-2) to TRBJ1-3; the D gene is possibly TRBD1 (5 bases). This CDR3 is built from 15 residues. Germline lookup yields CDR1 LGHDT and CDR2 YNNKEL (reference sequence). V was trimmed by 3 bases and J by 11 bases, leaving 20 bases between them. The CDR3 here is CASSQYRDRGTAIYF. CDR3 in DNA: TGTGCCAGCAGCCAGTACCGGGACCGGGGGACTGCCATATATTTT.

The CDR3 region is CASSLAGTTDTQYF. In DNA, the CDR3 is TGCGCCAGCAGCTTGGCGGGAACCACAGATACGCAGTATTTT. The chain couples TRBV5-1 to TRBJ2-3; D may be TRBD2 (5 bases). Germline V CDR1 and CDR2: SGHRS, YFSETQ. V was clipped by 0 bases and J by 2 bases, with 7 bases between them. The length of the CDR3 is 14 residues.

The chain couples TRBV30 to TRBJ2-1, with 9 bases identical to TRBD1. CDR1 is GTSNPN, CDR2 SVGIG, per germline (reference sequence). V lost 3 bases and J lost 10; bases outside the gene matches: 13. The CDR3 covers 15 residues. CDR3 in DNA: TGTGCCTGGAGAGGCCGGGACAGGGCTTTTGGAGAGCAGTTCTTC. Translated: CAWRGRDRAFGEQFF. Variable domain in full (rest from reference TRBV30 and TRBJ2-1): SQTIHQWPATLVQPVGSPLSLECTVEGTSNPNLYWYRQAAGRGLQLLFYSVGIGQISSEVPQNLSASRPQDRQFILSSKKLLLSDSGFYLCAWRGRDRAFGEQFFGPGTRLTVL.

V gene TRBV19 combines with J gene TRBJ2-1; the match to TRBD1 covers 8 bases. V was clipped by 8 bases and J by 3 bases; unmatched bases: 9. The CDR3 totals 15 residues. Germline V lookup: CDR1 LNHDA, CDR2 SQIVND (reference sequence). The CDR3 DNA follows: TGTGCCAGTCGACAGGGGCCCCCTCACTACAATGAGCAGTTCTTC. This encodes CASRQGPPHYNEQFF.

This clone was picked up a small number of times. The chain is built from TRBV3-1 (or the pseudogene TRBV3-2) and TRBJ1-2, with 9 bases fitting TRBD1. CDR3 size: 13 residues. The ends lost 5 bases at V and 8 bases at J; junction bases unmatched: 6. Germline CDR1 and CDR2: LGHDT and YNNKEL (reference sequence). This chain's CDR3 is CASSVNRGRGYTF. In DNA form, the CDR3 reads TGTGCCAGCAGCGTGAACAGGGGGCGAGGCTACACCTTC.

The CDR3 region is CASRLSDTQYF. The DNA of the CDR3 is TGTGCCAGCAGGTTGTCGGATACGCAGTATTTT. The chain recombines TRBV7-9 with TRBJ2-3; D call uncertain. Trimming removed 6 bases from V and 6 bases from J, with 7 bases in between. The CDR3 spans 11 residues. Germline V CDR1 and CDR2: SEHNR, FQNEAQ (reference sequence). Drawing the rest from reference TRBV7-9 and TRBJ2-3, the complete variable domain is DTGVSQNPRHKITKRGQNVTFRCDPISEHNRLYWYRQTLGQGPEFLTYFQNEAQLEKSRLLSDRFSAERPKGSFSTLEIQRTEQGDSAMYLCASRLSDTQYFGPGTRLTVL.

This clone was recorded a few times. V is TRBV7-3 and J is TRBJ2-6, with D perhaps TRBD1 (5 bases). This CDR3 is 15 amino acids long. Germline CDR1 reads SGHTA; CDR2 reads FQGTGA. Trimming pared 5 bases from V and 0 bases from J, leaving 8 bases between. CDR3 sequence (DNA): TGTGCCAGCAGCATTGACAGCTCTGGGGCCAACGTCCTGACTTTC. It encodes CASSIDSSGANVLTF.

This chain links TRBV5-1 with TRBJ2-3; TRBD2 aligns across 10 bases. V lost 2 bases to trimming and J lost 4 bases; unmatched junction nucleotides: 19. CDR3 size: 20 residues. The germline CDR1 and CDR2 sequences are SGHRS and YFSETQ. The CDR3, as DNA: TGCGCCAGCAGCTTCCCCGCTAGCGGGGGAGGGGGAGTTAGTTCAGATACGCAGTATTTT. It is translated as CASSFPASGGGGVSSDTQYF.

The rearrangement joins TRBV11-1 to TRBJ1-4; D call uncertain. This CDR3 has 13 amino acids. Deletions cut 6 bases from V and 8 bases from J, with 13 bases between. From germline, CDR1 is SGHAT and CDR2 FQDESV (reference sequence). The CDR3 spells CASRGAAGEKLFF. CDR3 DNA sequence: TGTGCCAGCAGGGGAGCGGCGGGAGAAAAACTGTTTTTT.

This clone showed up just once. The V gene is TRBV7-2, the J gene TRBJ1-1, with TRBD1 identical over 11 bases. V gave up 3 bases and J gave up 0 bases; unmatched junction bases: 6. This CDR3 comprises 17 residues. Germline CDR1 SGHTA, CDR2 FQGNSA. The CDR3 spells CASSFSGQGAVNTEAFF. The DNA of the CDR3 is TGTGCCAGCAGCTTCTCAGGACAGGGGGCGGTGAACACTGAAGCTTTCTTT. Together with reference TRBV7-2 and TRBJ1-1, the CDR3 gives the full variable domain: GAGVSQSPSNKVTEKGKDVELRCDPISGHTALYWYRQSLGQGLEFLIYFQGNSAPDKSGLPSDRFSAERTGGSVSTLTIQRTQQEDSAVYLCASSFSGQGAVNTEAFFGQGTRLTVV.

This clone was found once. The rearrangement links TRBV3-1 (or the pseudogene TRBV3-2) to TRBJ1-4; 11 bases match TRBD1. This CDR3 region has 16 residues. Germline CDR1 is LGHDT and CDR2 is YNNKEL (reference sequence). Trimming took 4 bases from V and 6 from J; bases not matched to a gene: 7. CDR3 amino acids: CASSPRTGGLDEKLFF. CDR3 bases: TGTGCCAGCAGCCCGCGGACAGGGGGCTTGGATGAAAAACTGTTTTTT.

This clone was seen only once. V usage is TRBV7-9 and J usage is TRBJ2-1; TRBD2 agrees at 7 bases. The CDR3 length is 13 residues. CDR1 is SEHNR and CDR2 is FQNEAQ in the germline V gene (reference sequence). With V trimmed by 11 bases and J by 4 bases, 8 bases remained unmatched. This CDR3 reads CACRRGGYNEQFF. DNA of the CDR3: TGTGCCTGTCGGCGCGGGGGATACAATGAGCAGTTCTTC.

V gene TRBV3-1 (or the pseudogene TRBV3-2) combines with J gene TRBJ2-1; 12 bases are a match to TRBD2. The CDR3 runs 16 residues. Germline assignment: CDR1 LGHDT and CDR2 YNNKEL (reference sequence). Trimming removed 1 base from V and 7 bases from J; junction bases left unmatched: 5. The CDR3, as DNA: TGTGCCAGCAGCCAAGTCCGCCTAGCGGGGGGGAATGAGCAGTTCTTC. This codes for CASSQVRLAGGNEQFF.

The chain employs TRBV7-9 and TRBJ2-2; 10 positions agree with TRBD1. V dropped 5 bases and J dropped 5; count of bases not matched to a gene: 5. Germline V gene lookup returns CDR1 SEHNR and CDR2 FQNEAQ (reference sequence). The CDR3 spans 15 residues. The CDR3 reads CASSRQGASTGELFF. The DNA for the CDR3 is TGTGCCAGCAGCCGACAGGGGGCGAGTACCGGGGAGCTGTTTTTT.

This clone was recorded only once. The rearrangement uses TRBV2 and TRBJ2-1; the match to TRBD2 covers 7 bases. The CDR3 loop spans 14 amino acids. Germline V gives CDR1 SNHLY, CDR2 FYNNEI. V lost 6 bases, J lost 9 bases, and 11 bases stayed unmatched. The CDR3 is CASRMAGVAIEQFF. For the CDR3, the DNA is TGTGCCAGCAGAATGGCGGGAGTAGCAATTGAGCAGTTCTTC.

The chain carries TRBV7-8 and TRBJ2-1; TRBD2 is a possible D gene (6 bases). Between the trimmed V and J ends, which lost 4 bases and 4 bases, there was a span of 17 bases. Germline loops: CDR1 SGHVS, CDR2 FQNEAQ. This CDR3 has 16 amino acids. The CDR3 bases are TGTGCCAGCAGCTCCCTGATTATGCGGGGTTACAATGAGCAGTTCTTC. Its translation: CASSSLIMRGYNEQFF.

This clone was observed a few times. J is TRBJ2-3 and V is TRBV6-4; 7 positions match TRBD2. CDR3 length equals 14 residues. Germline values: CDR1 MRHNA, CDR2 SNTAGT. J lost 5 bases, V lost 4 bases, and 6 bases had no gene match. The chain's CDR3 is CASSAGGSGDTQYF. The CDR3 nucleotides are TGTGCCAGCAGTGCGGGCGGGAGTGGAGATACGCAGTATTTT.

The chain employs TRBV6-5 and TRBJ1-1; D gene unclear. Trimming took 9 bases from V and 1 from J, leaving 12 bases between them. This CDR3 region has 13 residues. Germline V gives CDR1 MNHEY, CDR2 SVGAGI. The CDR3 region is CASSGIGNTEAFF. The CDR3 coding sequence is TGTGCCAGTTCGGGGATTGGGAACACTGAAGCTTTCTTT.